This TCR beta chain was captured in a study of cytomegalovirus exposure and HLA in healthy donors. The germline V gene has CDR1 SGHTA and CDR2 FQGTGA. V lost 3 bases, J lost 4 bases, and 5 bases stayed unmatched. CDR3 size: 14 residues. This clone turned up a few times. The study ran its PCR with 60 Vbeta and 13 Jbeta primers. Here immunoSEQ multiplex PCR was the method, and the copy in TCRdb shows in-frame clones only, minus some. The sample holds fewer than 200,000 clones, roughly 9.5% seen once. The J gene is TRBJ1-1, the V gene TRBV7-3; 7 nucleotides align to TRBD1. This TCR was recovered from a woman younger than 45 in good health and CMV-seropositive. What was sequenced was PBMCs. In DNA, the CDR3 is TGTGCCAGCAGCTTGACAGGGCGGGTCACTGAAGCTTTCTTT. Translated, it gives CASSLTGRVTEAFF.